A single sample is the source of the 20 T cell receptor beta chains below, sequenced in a study of T-cell reconstitution after alpha-beta-depleted transplantation in children. A library of TCRbeta sequences, prepared with unique molecular identifiers, was generated. TCRdb re-analysed the PCR reads in MiXCR, keeping a single row per CDR3 protein. Counted here are 400,000 to 450,000 distinct CDR3 sequences, about 40% occurring once; the ten biggest clones make up 27%. This sample comprised PBMCs, obtained before TCRalphabeta/CD19-depleted stem cell transplant. The receptor set was obtained from a girl aged 2 to 10 with aplastic anemia, due to receive a stem cell transplant.

The sample holds many counts of this clonotype. The chain is built from TRBV28 and TRBJ2-1; D is uncertain. V shed 7 bases and J shed 4 bases, with 14 bases lying between them. Per the germline V gene, CDR1 is MDHEN and CDR2 is SYDVKM. There are 14 residues in the CDR3. CDR3 in amino acids: CASKWSSVYNEQFF. CDR3 sequence (DNA): TGTGCCAGCAAATGGTCTTCGGTATACAATGAGCAGTTCTTC.

The J gene is TRBJ2-1, the V gene TRBV6-5; 10 nucleotides agree with TRBD2. The CDR3 is made up of 16 amino acids. Germline trimming cut 4 bases from V and 8 bases from J; bases unmatched to any gene: 11. Germline CDR1 reads MNHEY; CDR2 reads SVGAGI. CDR3 loop: CASSLVPASGGHEQFF. The CDR3 DNA sequence: TGTGCCAGCAGTTTGGTTCCCGCTAGCGGGGGCCATGAGCAGTTCTTC.

The chain is built from TRBV20-1 and TRBJ2-2; TRBD2 matches 12 bases. In germline, CDR1 is DFQATT, CDR2 SNEGSKA (reference sequence). This CDR3 spans 18 amino acids. Losses at the gene ends were 6 bases for V and 0 bases for J; bases not matched to a gene: 11. CDR3 loop: CSAHSSGGVDANTGELFF. CDR3 DNA: TGCAGTGCACACTCTAGCGGGGGGGTTGACGCGAACACCGGGGAGCTGTTTTTT.

V gene TRBV29-1 combines with J gene TRBJ1-1; D gene ambiguous. V lost 4 bases and J 1 base, leaving 16 bases between the germline ends. CDR1 SQVTM and CDR2 ANQGSEA come from the germline V gene. CDR3 length equals 15 residues. The CDR3 DNA reads as TGCAGCGTTGGCCCCCCACGGTACCAGAACACTGAAGCTTTCTTT. Translated, it gives CSVGPPRYQNTEAFF.

V and J are TRBV7-8 and TRBJ1-1; 7 bases align to TRBD1. In germline, CDR1 is SGHVS, CDR2 FQNEAQ. The ends lost 5 bases at V and 4 bases at J; junction bases unmatched: 10. The CDR3 extends over 15 amino acids. The CDR3 here is CASSPSTGWSTEAFF. CDR3 coding DNA: TGTGCCAGCAGCCCGTCGACAGGGTGGTCCACTGAAGCTTTCTTT.

This clonotype occurred many times. The chain employs TRBV6-5 and TRBJ1-1; D may be TRBD1 (5 bases). This CDR3 comprises 11 residues. The germline V and J ends were trimmed by 6 bases and 11 bases, with 13 bases remaining between them. Germline-derived CDR1 and CDR2 are MNHEY and SVGAGI. The CDR3: CASSTGEAAFF. CDR3 nucleotide sequence: TGTGCCAGCAGCACAGGAGAGGCGGCTTTCTTT.

The table lists this clonotype with many counts. The chain carries TRBV20-1 and TRBJ2-5; possibly TRBD2 for D (6 bases). In germline, CDR1 is DFQATT, CDR2 SNEGSKA (reference sequence). Trimming removed 0 bases from V and 7 bases from J, with 15 bases in between. The CDR3 has 14 residues. The CDR3 is CSAREDPLRGTQYF. The CDR3, as DNA: TGCAGTGCTAGAGAGGACCCGTTGCGGGGGACCCAGTACTTC.

There are a few counts of this clonotype. V is TRBV18 and J is TRBJ2-5, with unresolved D. The CDR3 loop spans 13 amino acids. The germline V gene has CDR1 KGHSH and CDR2 LQKENI. V was clipped by 1 base and J by 4 bases, with 7 bases between them. CDR3 in DNA: TGTGCCAGCTCACCACGGTTGGGAGAGACCCAGTACTTC. Translating it yields CASSPRLGETQYF.

This clonotype was observed at least ten times. This chain connects TRBV7-2 to TRBJ1-2; D is undetermined. Trimming stripped 1 base from V and 0 bases from J, with 12 bases between. The CDR3 has 16 residues. Per the germline V gene, CDR1 is SGHTA and CDR2 is FQGNSA. The CDR3 is CASSLELRVSNYGYTF. The CDR3 DNA reads as TGTGCCAGCAGCTTAGAGTTGAGGGTGTCTAACTATGGCTACACCTTC.

This clonotype was counted a few times. V usage is TRBV29-1 and J usage is TRBJ2-7, with 10 positions matching TRBD2. The ends lost 0 bases at V and 6 bases at J; junction bases unmatched: 14. Germline CDR1 is SQVTM and CDR2 is ANQGSEA. The CDR3 is made up of 17 amino acids. The CDR3 sequence is CSVEEGSGRAITGEQYF. The CDR3 DNA is TGCAGCGTTGAAGAGGGCAGCGGGAGGGCCATAACCGGCGAGCAGTACTTC.

This clonotype was seen a few times. V usage is TRBV4-3 and J usage is TRBJ2-1; 10 bases map to TRBD2. The germline gives CDR1 LGHNA, CDR2 YSLEER. Unmatched junction bases numbered 3, after V lost 0 bases and J lost 4 bases. The CDR3 totals 16 residues. CDR3 nucleotides: TGCGCCAGCAGCCAAGATGCTAGCGGGGGTTACAATGAGCAGTTCTTC. This gives the protein CASSQDASGGYNEQFF.

This clonotype appeared many times. The V gene is TRBV4-1, the J gene TRBJ1-2, with D unresolved. Germline V gives CDR1 MGHRA, CDR2 YSYEKL. V lost 6 bases and J 4 bases, leaving 18 bases between the germline ends. There are 15 residues in the CDR3. The CDR3 nucleotides read TGCGCCAGCAGGCAACTCAGCCAGGTCGGCTATGGCTACACCTTC. Protein: CASRQLSQVGYGYTF.

This clonotype was detected only a few times. The rearrangement links TRBV6-5 to TRBJ1-3; D uncertain. The CDR3 has 18 residues. Trimming took off 0 bases at V and 0 bases at J, with 15 bases between the two ends. CDR1 MNHEY and CDR2 SVGAGI come from the germline V gene. The CDR3 DNA follows: TGTGCCAGCAGTTACTCCCTCCGGGAAGAATACTCTGGAAACACCATATATTTT. It specifies CASSYSLREEYSGNTIYF.

This chain links TRBV20-1 with TRBJ2-3, with unresolved D. V was pared by 0 bases and J by 0 bases, with 4 bases between. CDR1 DFQATT and CDR2 SNEGSKA come from the germline V gene (reference sequence). The CDR3 totals 13 residues. CDR3 loop: CSARDHSTDTQYF. CDR3 sequence (DNA): TGCAGTGCTAGAGATCACAGCACAGATACGCAGTATTTT.

The CDR3 loop reads CASSHEPGLAGETQYF. CDR3 coding DNA: TGTGCCAGCAGCCACGAGCCGGGACTAGCGGGAGAGACCCAGTACTTC. The chain has TRBV4-2 and TRBJ2-5; TRBD2 aligns across 12 bases. CDR1 is LGHNA and CDR2 is YNFKEQ in the germline V gene. This CDR3 region has 16 residues. Germline trimming cut 3 bases from V and 4 bases from J; bases unmatched to any gene: 6.

The rearrangement links TRBV7-3 to TRBJ2-1; possible D gene TRBD1, 5 bases. The germline CDR1 and CDR2 sequences are SGHTA and FQGTGA. V lost 4 bases and J lost 7, with 14 bases in between. The CDR3 length is 14 residues. The CDR3: CASSSTRVGNEQFF. Here the CDR3 DNA reads TGTGCCAGCAGCTCGACCAGGGTGGGGAATGAGCAGTTCTTC.

The chain carries TRBV5-1 and TRBJ2-7, with D maybe TRBD2 (5 bases). The CDR3 totals 14 residues. Germline CDR1 and CDR2: SGHRS and YFSETQ. Trimming took 2 bases from V and 3 from J, leaving 12 bases between them. Here the CDR3 reads CASSFKMGDYEQYF. The CDR3 bases are TGCGCCAGCAGCTTCAAGATGGGAGACTACGAGCAGTACTTC.

V is TRBV18 and J is TRBJ1-1; 12 bases match TRBD1. The V segment lost 2 bases and the J segment 2 bases; nucleotides outside the gene matches: 6. This CDR3 is 17 amino acids long. Per germline, CDR1 KGHSH and CDR2 LQKENI. CDR3 protein: CASSPRGTGGFNTEAFF. The CDR3 DNA reads TGTGCCAGCTCACCAAGAGGGACAGGGGGCTTTAACACTGAAGCTTTCTTT. Full variable domain (rest looked up from reference TRBV18 and TRBJ1-1): NAGVMQNPRHLVRRRGQEARLRCSPMKGHSHVYWYRQLPEEGLKFMVYLQKENIIDESGMPKERFSAEFPKEGPSILRIQQVVRGDSAAYFCASSPRGTGGFNTEAFFGQGTRLTVV.

Here the CDR3 reads CASSRAGDRETQYF. The CDR3 DNA reads TGCGCCAGCAGCCGTGCGGGGGATCGGGAGACCCAGTACTTC. The rearrangement uses TRBV5-1 and TRBJ2-5; TRBD2 matches at 7 bases. V trimming: 4 bases; J trimming: 5 bases; junction bases outside the gene matches: 8. The CDR3 runs to 14 residues. Germline V gene data show CDR1 as SGHRS and CDR2 as YFSETQ.

The chain recombines TRBV20-1 with TRBJ1-1; D perhaps matches TRBD1 (5 bases). This CDR3 is built from 13 residues. V was trimmed by 6 bases and J by 5 bases, leaving 16 bases between them. Germline loops: CDR1 DFQATT, CDR2 SNEGSKA (reference sequence). The CDR3 is CSAAGPVGTEAFF. CDR3 DNA: TGCAGTGCCGCGGGACCCGTAGGAACTGAAGCTTTCTTT.